These 21 T cell receptor beta chains were sequenced from one sample in a study. TCRdb independently ran MiXCR on the 5' RACE reads; one entry per CDR3 protein. This sample has approximately 12,000 distinct CDR3 sequences; 47% occur once, and the top ten carry 12%. Sequencing input: tumor-infiltrating naive CD4+ T cells sorted from the breast tumor. Indicated subset: naive CD4+ T cells, CD4+CD45RA+CD25-. These receptors were obtained from a female donor with breast cancer.

The V and J genes are TRBV20-1 and TRBJ2-7; D tentatively reads TRBD1 or TRBD2 (5 bases each). V lost 6 bases and J lost 2, with 8 bases in between. The length of the CDR3 is 11 residues. CDR1 is DFQATT and CDR2 is SNEGSKA in the germline V gene (reference sequence). The CDR3 spells CSARDPYEQYF. The CDR3 region has the DNA TGCAGTGCACGGGACCCCTACGAGCAGTACTTC.

This clonotype was seen more than once but under ten times. The gene calls are TRBV20-1 and TRBJ2-3; TRBD2 agrees at 10 bases. Germline loops: CDR1 DFQATT, CDR2 SNEGSKA (reference sequence). V shed 4 bases, J shed 2 bases, and the junction held 12 bases outside the gene matches. This CDR3 has 17 amino acids. The DNA for the CDR3 is TGCAGTGCTAAGGGGTCGGGACTAGCGACCAACACAGATACGCAGTATTTT. Encoded protein: CSAKGSGLATNTDTQYF.

V usage is TRBV7-7 and J usage is TRBJ2-1, with D perhaps TRBD1 (5 bases). Trimming took off 2 bases at V and 6 bases at J, with 8 bases between the two ends. CDR1 and CDR2 (germline): SSHAT, FNYEAQ (reference sequence). CDR3 length equals 13 residues. CDR3 DNA: TGTGCCAGCAGCTTATACAGGAGCAATGAGCAGTTCTTC. The encoded protein is CASSLYRSNEQFF.

This clonotype rates as medium-sized. The V gene is TRBV20-1, the J gene TRBJ1-2; D might be TRBD1 (5 bases). The CDR3 contains 14 residues. The ends were cut back, 0 bases at V and 5 bases at J, with 13 bases in the middle. Germline CDR1 and CDR2: DFQATT and SNEGSKA (reference sequence). The CDR3 nucleotides are TGCAGTGCTAGAGAGCTGACAGAGATTTATGGCTACACCTTC. Protein product: CSARELTEIYGYTF.

The chain couples TRBV6-5 to TRBJ1-6; TRBD1 might be the D (6 bases). In germline, CDR1 is MNHEY, CDR2 SVGAGI. V was pared by 6 bases and J by 6 bases, with 15 bases between. CDR3 length: 15 amino acids. The CDR3 region is CASSDHRVGNSPLHF. The CDR3 DNA reads TGTGCCAGCAGCGACCACAGGGTCGGTAATTCACCCCTCCACTTT.

This chain joins TRBV12-3 or TRBV12-4 and TRBJ2-7; D uncertain. The CDR3 length is 11 residues. The V end lost 4 bases, the J end lost 5 bases, and 6 bases lay between the germline ends. The CDR3 loop is CASSSTHEQYF. CDR3 coding DNA: TGTGCCAGCAGTTCAACTCACGAGCAGTACTTC.

The sample holds a few counts of this clonotype. The chain uses TRBV7-2 and TRBJ2-7; no definite D call. This CDR3 contains 12 residues. CDR1 and CDR2 (germline): SGHTA, FQGNSA. Between the trimmed V and J ends, which lost 4 bases and 2 bases, there was a span of 6 bases. CDR3 DNA: TGTGCCAGCAGCTCCCGTACCTACGAGCAGTACTTC. It yields the protein CASSSRTYEQYF.

This clonotype was recorded a few times. This chain joins TRBV7-9 and TRBJ1-5; D might be TRBD1 (5 bases). The CDR3 extends over 12 amino acids. V was clipped by 5 bases and J by 4 bases, with 6 bases between them. Per the germline V gene, CDR1 is SEHNR and CDR2 is FQNEAQ (reference sequence). In nucleotides, the CDR3 is TGTGCCAGCAGCGGGGGGAATCAGCCCCAGCATTTT. This sequence encodes CASSGGNQPQHF.

This clonotype was counted only a few times. This chain links TRBV7-2 with TRBJ2-1; tentatively, D is TRBD2 (5 bases). Trimming took 5 bases from V and 0 from J, leaving 11 bases between them. The germline gives CDR1 SGHTA, CDR2 FQGNSA. CDR3 length: 15 residues. Here the CDR3 DNA reads TGTGCCAGCAGCCCAACTAGGAGCTCCTACAATGAGCAGTTCTTC. Translated: CASSPTRSSYNEQFF.

The gene calls are TRBV6-1 and TRBJ1-5, with no clear D. Trimming left V 6 bases short and J 4 bases short, with 4 bases between. The CDR3 loop spans 11 amino acids. Germline CDR1 is MNHNS and CDR2 is SASEGT. The CDR3, as DNA: TGTGCCAGCAGGATTAATCAGCCCCAGCATTTT. Its translation: CASRINQPQHF.

This clonotype was counted a single time. This chain joins TRBV28 and TRBJ1-2; D remains unclear. The CDR3 is 14 residues long. The V end lost 2 bases, the J end lost 2 bases, and 9 bases lay between the germline ends. From germline, CDR1 is MDHEN and CDR2 SYDVKM. This CDR3 is CASSLPIANYGYTF. For the CDR3, the DNA is TGTGCCAGCAGTTTACCCATAGCAAACTATGGCTACACCTTC.

The gene calls are TRBV29-1 and TRBJ2-1; D is perhaps TRBD2 (5 bases). This CDR3 contains 13 residues. Germline CDR1 and CDR2: SQVTM and ANQGSEA. V was clipped by 5 bases and J by 9 bases, with 17 bases between them. CDR3 sequence: CSVRSTEGGEQFF. The CDR3 DNA follows: TGCAGCGTTAGGAGTACCGAGGGTGGTGAGCAGTTCTTC.

The J gene is TRBJ1-5, the V gene TRBV12-3 or TRBV12-4; 8 nucleotides align to TRBD1. J gave up 2 bases and V 3 bases, and 18 bases lay outside the gene matches. CDR3 length equals 20 residues. For the CDR3, the DNA is TGTGCCAGCAGTTTCCGCTCCTGGGCCGGACAGGGAAAGGGCAATCAGCCCCAGCATTTT. It yields the protein CASSFRSWAGQGKGNQPQHF.

The chain uses TRBV6-2 or TRBV6-3 and TRBJ2-7; D ambiguous. The CDR3 is 14 amino acids. The V gene's germline CDR1 is MNHEY and CDR2 SVGEGT. The CDR3 coding sequence is TGTGCCAGCAGTCCAGACCTGAGCTCCCACGAGCAGTACGTC. It specifies CASSPDLSSHEQYV.

This clonotype was recorded once. This chain links TRBV9 with TRBJ2-3, with 8 bases aligning to TRBD2. The germline gives CDR1 SGDLS, CDR2 YYNGEE. The junction had 6 bases not matched to a gene; V was cut back by 4 bases and J by 5 bases. This CDR3 contains 14 residues. The CDR3 loop reads CASSPRLARDTQYF. CDR3 nucleotide sequence: TGTGCCAGCAGCCCTAGACTAGCGCGAGATACGCAGTATTTT.

This clonotype was observed a single time. The chain uses TRBV20-1 and TRBJ2-4; TRBD2 matches at 7 bases. V dropped 6 bases and J dropped 6; count of bases not matched to a gene: 14. Germline assignment: CDR1 DFQATT and CDR2 SNEGSKA (reference sequence). The CDR3 consists of 15 residues. The CDR3 bases are TGCAGTGCCACAATGAGACCGGGACTAAGAAACATTCAGTACTTC. Translation: CSATMRPGLRNIQYF.

This clonotype was picked up one time. The chain couples TRBV5-1 to TRBJ2-2; 15 bases agree with TRBD2. CDR1 is SGHRS and CDR2 is YFSETQ in the germline V gene. J gave up 7 bases and V 4 bases, and 11 bases lay outside the gene matches. The CDR3 extends over 18 amino acids. CDR3 sequence reads: CASSLPAGLAGGHGELFF. In DNA, the CDR3 is TGCGCCAGCAGCCTACCCGCGGGACTAGCGGGAGGTCACGGGGAGCTGTTTTTT.

Concerning this clonotype itself: The conserved phenylalanine or tryptophan normally closing the CDR3 is absent here, so this likely arose from a read error. The chain couples TRBV6-2 or TRBV6-3 to TRBJ2-7; the D gene is possibly TRBD2 (6 bases). The CDR3 consists of 16 residues. The germline CDR1 and CDR2 sequences are MNHEY and SVGEGT. V was pared by 0 bases and J by 0 bases, with 12 bases between. The CDR3 sequence is CASSYSMAGSSYEQYA. The CDR3 region has the DNA TGTGCCAGCAGTTACTCGATGGCGGGGAGCTCCTACGAGCAGTACGCC.

This chain joins TRBV7-8 and TRBJ2-1; 7 bases are a match to TRBD2. CDR3 length equals 16 residues. V lost 5 bases to trimming and J lost 4 bases; unmatched junction nucleotides: 11. Germline loops: CDR1 SGHVS, CDR2 FQNEAQ. In nucleotides, the CDR3 is TGTGCCAGCAGCGAAAAAGCGGGACTGCTTTACAATGAGCAGTTCTTC. Its protein is CASSEKAGLLYNEQFF.

The chain links TRBV12-3 or TRBV12-4 to TRBJ2-3; D is unresolved. This CDR3 is 16 amino acids long. V lost 4 bases, J lost 4 bases, and 18 bases lay in between. The CDR3 coding sequence is TGTGCCAGCAGTTGGTGGCAGAACCTCCGTCCAGATACGCAGTATTTT. Translation: CASSWWQNLRPDTQYF.

In its sample, this clonotype was seen a few times. The chain couples TRBV5-1 to TRBJ2-5; D is unclear. The CDR3 has 17 residues. Germline loops: CDR1 SGHRS, CDR2 YFSETQ. V lost 4 bases, J lost 2 bases, and 21 bases lay in between. As DNA, the CDR3 is TGCGCCAGCAGCCCCCTCGGAAGTAGCTCTCCGCAAGAGACCCAGTACTTC. Translation gives CASSPLGSSSPQETQYF.